The 12 T cell receptor beta chains below come from one sample, sequenced in a study of T cells after yellow fever vaccination. TCRdb used MiXCR to reprocess the 5' RACE reads, holding one entry per CDR3 protein. The sample lists hundreds of thousands of distinct CDR3 sequences; less than 15% were seen once. The source material was PBMCs, sampled on the day of the yellow fever booster vaccination. These receptors came from a man under 40 who received the YFV17D yellow fever vaccine.

This clonotype showed up just a few times. The chain combines TRBV5-1 with TRBJ2-1; D gene unclear. V shed 0 bases and J shed 2 bases, with 9 bases lying between them. There are 15 residues in the CDR3. The germline CDR1 and CDR2 sequences are SGHRS and YFSETQ. Written as DNA, the CDR3 is TGCGCCAGCAGCTTGGAATCGCAAACCTACAATGAGCAGTTCTTC. This translates into CASSLESQTYNEQFF.

V gene TRBV18 combines with J gene TRBJ1-3; D call uncertain. The CDR3 is made up of 15 amino acids. Trimming removed 6 bases from V and 0 bases from J, with 12 bases in between. Germline CDR1 reads KGHSH; CDR2 reads LQKENI. CDR3 DNA sequence: TGTGCCAGCTCCCCGAAGGGCAGCTCTGGAAACACCATATATTTT. This encodes CASSPKGSSGNTIYF.

Only a few counts were recorded for this clonotype. The chain employs TRBV7-2 and TRBJ2-1, with TRBD1 as a possible D gene (6 bases). This CDR3 contains 16 residues. Germline CDR1 is SGHTA and CDR2 is FQGNSA. V lost 5 bases and J lost 4, with 18 bases in between. The CDR3 DNA is TGTGCCAGCAGCCTCCAGGGGCCGGAACTGTACAATGAGCAGTTCTTC. Translated, it gives CASSLQGPELYNEQFF.

V and J are TRBV29-1 and TRBJ2-6; no clear D. CDR1 and CDR2 from the germline V gene are SQVTM and ANQGSEA. The V and J ends lost 2 bases and 2 bases respectively, with 7 bases between them. The CDR3 is 14 residues long. The CDR3 loop reads CSVESRTGANVLTF. CDR3 DNA sequence: TGCAGCGTTGAAAGCCGTACTGGGGCCAACGTCCTGACTTTC.

In its sample, this clonotype was seen many times. This rearrangement joins TRBV5-1 to TRBJ2-3; D may be TRBD2 (6 bases). V was trimmed by 4 bases and J by 2 bases, leaving 11 bases between them. Germline V gives CDR1 SGHRS, CDR2 YFSETQ. This CDR3 spans 14 amino acids. The CDR3 protein is CASSGGEVTDTQYF. CDR3 bases: TGCGCCAGCAGCGGCGGGGAAGTCACAGATACGCAGTATTTT.

The V call is TRBV11-2, the J call TRBJ2-2; D is possibly TRBD1 (5 bases). CDR3 size: 14 residues. CDR1 SGHAT and CDR2 FQNNGV come from the germline V gene. Trimming pared 0 bases from V and 6 bases from J, leaving 8 bases between. The CDR3 sequence is CASSLDRQSGELFF. The CDR3, as DNA: TGTGCCAGCAGCTTAGATCGACAGTCCGGGGAGCTGTTTTTT.

This clonotype came up a few times. The chain employs TRBV7-2 and TRBJ1-2, with D hard to call. V was trimmed by 4 bases and J by 2 bases, leaving 14 bases between them. This CDR3 is built from 15 residues. Germline CDR1 SGHTA, CDR2 FQGNSA. CDR3 sequence reads: CASSSQQRLNYGYTF. CDR3 nucleotides: TGTGCCAGCAGCTCGCAACAGCGACTCAACTATGGCTACACCTTC.

There are a few counts of this clonotype. The chain couples TRBV12-3 or TRBV12-4 to TRBJ1-1; D unclear. V was clipped by 4 bases and J by 11 bases, with 11 bases between them. CDR3 length: 11 amino acids. CDR3 DNA sequence: TGTGCCAGCAGTTCCGGGCCCGAGGCTTTCTTT. It codes for CASSSGPEAFF.

This clonotype was counted at least ten times. This sequence joins TRBV7-9 and TRBJ1-1, with D perhaps TRBD1 (6 bases). Germline lookup yields CDR1 SEHNR and CDR2 FQNEAQ (reference sequence). Trimming took off 6 bases at V and 4 bases at J, with 12 bases between the two ends. The CDR3 extends over 13 amino acids. CDR3 DNA: TGTGCCAGCAGTTTGGAGGGGGGCACTGAAGCTTTCTTT. This encodes CASSLEGGTEAFF.

The rearrangement joins TRBV7-9 to TRBJ2-3; the match to TRBD2 covers 11 bases. Germline CDR1 and CDR2: SEHNR and FQNEAQ (reference sequence). CDR3 length equals 16 residues. The V segment lost 1 base and the J segment 6 bases; nucleotides outside the gene matches: 6. The CDR3 spells CASSLVPSGRHDTQYF. CDR3 in DNA: TGTGCCAGCAGCTTAGTTCCTAGCGGGAGGCATGATACGCAGTATTTT. The variable domain in full, with the rest retrieved from reference TRBV7-9 and TRBJ2-3, is DTGVSQNPRHKITKRGQNVTFRCDPISEHNRLYWYRQTLGQGPEFLTYFQNEAQLEKSRLLSDRFSAERPKGSFSTLEIQRTEQGDSAMYLCASSLVPSGRHDTQYFGPGTRLTVL.

The chain carries TRBV5-4 and TRBJ2-5; the D gene is possibly TRBD2 (6 bases). This CDR3 comprises 14 residues. Germline V gene lookup returns CDR1 SGHNT and CDR2 YYREEE (reference sequence). The ends were cut back, 4 bases at V and 3 bases at J, with 13 bases in the middle. CDR3 sequence (DNA): TGTGCCAGCAGCCTTCTCGGGAGCGAAGAGACCCAGTACTTC. Translated: CASSLLGSEETQYF.

Many counts were recorded for this clonotype. The chain carries TRBV11-2 and TRBJ2-5; 16 bases match TRBD2. The germline CDR1 and CDR2 sequences are SGHAT and FQNNGV. The CDR3 extends over 18 amino acids. V dropped 5 bases and J dropped 2; count of bases not matched to a gene: 8. The CDR3 DNA follows: TGTGCCAGCAGCCAAGGGACTAGCGGGAGGGCCTCACAAGAGACCCAGTACTTC. Translated: CASSQGTSGRASQETQYF. Drawing the rest from reference TRBV11-2 and TRBJ2-5, the complete variable domain is EAGVAQSPRYKIIEKRQSVAFWCNPISGHATLYWYQQILGQGPKLLIQFQNNGVVDDSQLPKDRFSAERLKGVDSTLKIQPAKLEDSAVYLCASSQGTSGRASQETQYFGPGTRLLVL.